Reported below is one T cell receptor beta chain. What it binds is not known. The same CDR3 also results from other DNA sequences found in this sample. This CDR3 is built from 11 residues. V was clipped by 1 base and J by 3 bases, with 0 bases between them. The data were produced by immunoSEQ multiplex PCR, yet TCRdb's version contains in-frame clones alone and is incomplete. The sample lists about 180,000 clones, just under 95% seen once, with under 1.1% in the top ten. The data were taken from a study of T cell responses to AZD1222 COVID-19 vaccine. The study, taken as a whole, reports: In a largely white British group with more females than males, clonal diversity was possibly underestimated. Nearly half of spike-specific TCRs reportedly target unmutated variant regions. Repertoires in all cases were sampled only once the peak T cell response had passed.

Sequencing was performed on peripheral blood, taken 28 days after the second dose of the MenACWY control vaccine. The chain employs TRBV12-3 or TRBV12-4 and TRBJ2-5; D not certain. This sequence originates from an adult who received the MenACWY meningococcal vaccine as a control. DNA of the CDR3: TGTGCCAGCAGTTTAGAAGAGACCCAGTACTTC. This gives the protein CASSLEETQYF.